This T cell receptor (beta chain) was identified in a study of T cells in Graves' hyperthyroidism and ophthalmopathy (dated by TCRdb to the late 2010s). About the full investigation: Peripheral blood samples were taken at the time of initial diagnosis, prior to any treatment. To identify TCR V-J signatures that set the groups apart, the researchers used a discovery cohort of about a hundred patients, made up of 43 with Graves' ophthalmopathy and 57 with stable Graves' hyperthyroidism. Prospective prediction of ophthalmopathy was tested in an independent validation cohort of 18 to 20 hyperthyroidism patients and around 16 patients who later progressed to ophthalmopathy. The roughly 90 discovery patients were divided at random into training and test sets in a 7:3 ratio. The study also compared thyroid tissue and blood T-cell repertoires from 5 to 7 Graves' hyperthyroidism patients. Following sampling, methimazole starting at 30 mg daily was given to hyperthyroidism patients, and high-dose intravenous methylprednisolone was given to ophthalmopathy patients. According to the paper, TCR Vbeta CDR3 sequencing was carried out on approximately 140 peripheral blood samples, which came from 40 to 45 ophthalmopathy, roughly 75 hyperthyroidism and 17 progressor patients. General findings and caveats noted by the study authors: Blood samples also contained most of the expanded thyroid clonotypes (frequency above 0.001), which suggests that blood repertoires may reflect thyroid immune responses. In cross-validation, a model built on a 13 V-J signature told ophthalmopathy apart from stable hyperthyroidism with less than 90% sensitivity and roughly 81% specificity, and in testing the same model reached 80%/75%. No statistical method was used to fix the sample size in advance, and group allocation was not hidden from the investigators. In validation, the model predicted progression to ophthalmopathy a median of about 6.5 months before onset, with over 60% sensitivity and 72.22% specificity.

The CDR3 holds 13 amino acids from the cysteine to the phenylalanine. Only CDR3 DNA is held: 39 bases, read in frame from base 1. CDR1 and CDR2, per the germline V gene, are SQVTM and ANQGSEA. Stable Graves' hyperthyroidism was defined as the absence of progression to ophthalmopathy over 18 months of follow-up. The hyperthyroidism patients were between 18 and 65 years old and newly diagnosed, with a disease duration of less than 2 months. Patients with uncontrolled infections, other autoimmune diseases, pregnancy or lactation were excluded. Diagnoses were based on clinical symptoms, serum thyroxine and TRAb, thyroid ultrasound and orbital computed tomography. PBMCs were isolated from around 10 ml of fresh peripheral blood by Ficoll-Paque density gradient centrifugation. Trizol reagent was used to extract total RNA, and RNA quality was then checked on an Agilent 2100 Bioanalyzer. The TCR beta CDR3 regions were amplified from the RNA transcripts. The first round of RT-PCR for the TCR CDR3 was performed with the HTBI primer set and the Qiagen OneStep RT-PCR kit. A second multiplex PCR round built the libraries, followed by size selection and purification. The libraries were sequenced on an Illumina HiSeq2000 using paired-end 100 bp reads. The paper's processing steps were these. SOAPnuke was used to process the raw data, throwing out any read that contained adapters or uncalled bases, had a mean Phred below 15, or lacked an exact constant-primer or identifier match. COPE v1.2.5 was used to merge the high-quality paired reads, and each unique nucleotide sequence was defined as a clonotype. Clonotypes were aligned to IMGT TRBV, TRBD and TRBJ reference segments using MiTCR v1.1. Analysis was restricted to V-J combinations with a frequency above 0.0001, which covered roughly 99% of repertoires. A TCS score was defined as the ratio of F50 (clonal expansion) to E x V (chaos), with BLOSUM62-based TCRdist applied between CDR3 peptides within each V-J. Welch's t-statistics and random forest reduced around 510 V-J features to some 14, which were used in a naive Bayes classifier (R e1071). The Morisita-Horn index was used to measure how similar the thyroid and blood repertoires were. TCRdb took the public reads, trimmed them with fastp at Q25, ran MiXCR for clone calling and kept in-frame beta chains. A single entry per CDR3 protein holds the most common genes and DNA from its merged rows. TCRdb's processing, not the authors', yielded these V and J calls. A total of about 840,000 distinct CDR3 sequences appear in this sample, about two fifths of them only once. The ten largest make up around 9.3% of the sample.

Concerning this clonotype: Its antigen remains unidentified. Relative to the germline gene, one junction end is altered; a read error may explain this.

Sequenced input: blood. The sequence was obtained from a man younger than 35 with Graves' hyperthyroidism. The chain uses TRBV29-1 and TRBJ2-5, with the D gene not confidently named. The encoded CDR3 is CSVQSPTQETQYF. The nucleotide sequence is given as TGCAGCGTTCAATCTCCCACCCAAGAGACTCAGTACTTC.